The entry below gives a single T cell receptor beta chain sequence along with its context. Its specificity is unknown. This specimen belongs to a study of pediatric ulcerative colitis. Study findings and constraints: Blood samples from a couple of patients yielded substantially fewer templates and were excluded from blood-rectal overlap analysis. Acute severe colitis showed lower rectal diversity from clonal expansions.

Controls had normal endoscopy and no IBD diagnosis within a year. The length of the CDR3 is 15 residues. In germline, CDR1 is SQVTM, CDR2 ANQGSEA. Trimming cost V 6 bases and J 1 base; bases outside gene matches: 11. Sequencing used immunoSEQ multiplex PCR; TCRdb keeps in-frame clones, though not all of them. The sample includes about 60,000 clones, around 87% of them seen just once. What was sequenced was blood. The V gene is TRBV29-1, the J gene TRBJ2-7; 8 bases map to TRBD1. This TCR was sampled from a boy aged 5 to 17 who was a control in a study of pediatric ulcerative colitis. The CDR3 region has the DNA TGCAGCGTGGGAATGGACAGGGCTAATTCCTACGAGCAGTACTTC. Its protein is CSVGMDRANSYEQYF.